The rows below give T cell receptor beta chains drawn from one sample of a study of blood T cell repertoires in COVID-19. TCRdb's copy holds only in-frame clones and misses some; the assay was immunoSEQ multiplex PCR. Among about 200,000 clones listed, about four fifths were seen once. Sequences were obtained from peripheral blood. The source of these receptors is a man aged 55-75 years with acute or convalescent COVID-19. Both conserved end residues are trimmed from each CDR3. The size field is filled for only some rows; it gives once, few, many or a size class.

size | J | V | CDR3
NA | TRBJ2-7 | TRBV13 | ASSLGGGGGTYEQY
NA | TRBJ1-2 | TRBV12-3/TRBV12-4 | ASSPGTGVGYT
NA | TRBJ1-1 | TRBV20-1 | SASLPGGATEAF
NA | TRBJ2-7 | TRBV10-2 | ASSEVGLAGQYEQY
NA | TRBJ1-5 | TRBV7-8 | ASSLGRGSQPQH
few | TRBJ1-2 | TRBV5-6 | ASRGTVDYGYT
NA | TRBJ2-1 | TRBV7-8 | ASTRAERRQF
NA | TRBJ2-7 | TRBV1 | TSSQLQFQREYYEQY
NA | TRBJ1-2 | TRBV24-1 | ATSDLRGYT
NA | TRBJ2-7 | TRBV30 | AWRNRVTYEQY
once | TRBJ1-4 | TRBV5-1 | ASSPGEGEKLF
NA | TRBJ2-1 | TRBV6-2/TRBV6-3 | ASSKLAGYYNEQF
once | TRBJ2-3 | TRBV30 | AWRGSGPGGSQY
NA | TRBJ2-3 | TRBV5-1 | ASSLGTLAGGSTDTQY
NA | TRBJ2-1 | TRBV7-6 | ASSFDFGTGGVNEQF
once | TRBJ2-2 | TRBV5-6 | ASSRQVITGELF
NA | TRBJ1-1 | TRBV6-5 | ASSYSGQGSNTEAF
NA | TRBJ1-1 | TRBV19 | ASKQGIYTEAF
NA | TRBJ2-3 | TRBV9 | ASSVSGITDTQY
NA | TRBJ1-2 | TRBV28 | ASSQGQGGYGYT
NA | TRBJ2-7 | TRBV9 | ASSQTDSYEQY
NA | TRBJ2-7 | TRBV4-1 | ASSQVQGAYEQY
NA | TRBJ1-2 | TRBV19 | ASSIGGQGLYGYT
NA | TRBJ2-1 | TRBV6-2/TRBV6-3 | ASSYPGTGTSEQF
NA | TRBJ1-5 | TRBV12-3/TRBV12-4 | ASSRYGQPQH
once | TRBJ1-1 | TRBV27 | ASIPRQSLTEAF
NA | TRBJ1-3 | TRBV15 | ATSRGAGRGRPDL
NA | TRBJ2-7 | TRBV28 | ASSPSSVVSYEQY
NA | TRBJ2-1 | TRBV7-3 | ASSLSAGVSYNEQF
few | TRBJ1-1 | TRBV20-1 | SAARDTAF
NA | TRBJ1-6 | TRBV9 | ASSAGTGIHYNSPLH
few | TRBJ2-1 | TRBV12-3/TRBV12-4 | ASSFGNEQF
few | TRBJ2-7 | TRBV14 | ASSQDSLLAANYEQY
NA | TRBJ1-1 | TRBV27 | ASSLLGADTEAF
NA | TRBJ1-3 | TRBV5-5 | ASSLAGTEKNTIY
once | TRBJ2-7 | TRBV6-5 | ARYRGPAYEQY
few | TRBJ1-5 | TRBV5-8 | ASTPGGYSNQPQH
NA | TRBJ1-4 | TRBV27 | ASSGGGADEKLF
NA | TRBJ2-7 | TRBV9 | ASSPPPGQGSSGGEQY
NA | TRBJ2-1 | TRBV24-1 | ATSDRTSGLRLEQF
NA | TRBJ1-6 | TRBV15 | ATSRDRGSSYNSPLH
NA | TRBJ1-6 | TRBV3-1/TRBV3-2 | ASSLDRSSYNSPLH
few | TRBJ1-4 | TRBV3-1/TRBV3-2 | ASSQGTGSEKLF